These 7 T cell receptor beta chains originate from one sample sequenced in a study of Ad26.COV2.S vaccination and SARS-CoV-2 variants. Here immunoSEQ multiplex PCR was the method, and the copy in TCRdb shows in-frame clones only, minus some. Here the sample spans 400,000 to 450,000 clones, roughly 88% being singletons. Treatment defined: around 19 received Ad26.COV2.S at low or high dose, single or two shots; about 5 received placebo; per-sample allocation not given. The samples date from day 63 after the first vaccine or placebo injection. The sample in question was peripheral blood, obtained in a trial of Ad26.COV2.S vaccine versus placebo. Receptors originate from a person aged 18-65 years who received the Ad26.COV2.S COVID-19 vaccine or a placebo.

The rearrangement uses TRBV4-1 and TRBJ2-6; 8 bases line up with TRBD1. The germline V gene encodes CDR1 MGHRA and CDR2 YSYEKL. After removal of 0 bases from V and 4 bases from J, the junction contained 11 bases not matched to a gene. There are 19 residues in the CDR3. The CDR3 sequence is CASSQEGTGLVSGANVLTF. The CDR3, as DNA: TGCGCCAGCAGCCAAGAAGGGACAGGCTTAGTAAGCGGGGCCAACGTCCTGACTTTC.

The genes are TRBV27 and TRBJ2-3; D tentatively reads TRBD1 or TRBD2 (6 bases each). The V gene's germline CDR1 is MNHEY and CDR2 SMNVEV (reference sequence). Trimming left V 7 bases short and J 0 bases short, with 17 bases between. CDR3 length: 16 residues. CDR3 in DNA: TGTGCCAGCAATCCCTGGGGGGCATACAGCACAGATACGCAGTATTTT. Amino acid sequence: CASNPWGAYSTDTQYF.

The chain links TRBV18 to TRBJ2-5, with D possibly TRBD1 on 5 matching bases. In germline, CDR1 is KGHSH, CDR2 LQKENI. Trimming pared 2 bases from V and 5 bases from J, leaving 9 bases between. The length of the CDR3 is 13 residues. The CDR3 nucleotides are TGTGCCAGCTCACCAGGACAAGCTGAGACCCAGTACTTC. It specifies CASSPGQAETQYF.

The CDR3 nucleotides read TGTGCCAGCAGTTTCGCCAGGGACTATGGCTACACCTTC. Its protein product is CASSFARDYGYTF. The chain couples TRBV12-3 or TRBV12-4 to TRBJ1-2; a possible D gene is TRBD1 (5 bases). CDR3 length: 13 residues. Trimming shortened V by 3 bases and J by 3 bases, and 8 bases separated the two germline ends.

The chain carries TRBV7-9 and TRBJ2-1; D gene unclear. V dropped 3 bases and J dropped 8 bases, with 8 bases sitting between them. Germline CDR1 is SEHNR and CDR2 is FQNEAQ (reference sequence). This CDR3 has 12 amino acids. The CDR3 region is CASSFWNDEQFF. For the CDR3, the DNA is TGTGCCAGCAGCTTCTGGAACGATGAGCAGTTCTTC.

This chain connects TRBV5-6 to TRBJ2-5; D remains ambiguous. Germline CDR1 and CDR2: SGHDT and YYEEEE. V was cut by 0 bases and J by 0 bases, with 12 bases left in between. The CDR3 contains 16 residues. As DNA, the CDR3 is TGTGCCAGCAGCTTGGTAAGGTCAAGCCACCAAGAGACCCAGTACTTC. The encoded protein is CASSLVRSSHQETQYF.

This clone was detected a few times. The chain joins TRBV28 to TRBJ2-1; 7 positions agree with TRBD2. From germline, CDR1 is MDHEN and CDR2 SYDVKM. V shed 5 bases, J shed 9 bases, and the junction held 13 bases outside the gene matches. The CDR3 runs 15 residues. The CDR3 DNA reads TGTGCCAGCAGTGACGGGAGGTCAGATGTGGGTGAGCAGTTCTTC. Protein product: CASSDGRSDVGEQFF.